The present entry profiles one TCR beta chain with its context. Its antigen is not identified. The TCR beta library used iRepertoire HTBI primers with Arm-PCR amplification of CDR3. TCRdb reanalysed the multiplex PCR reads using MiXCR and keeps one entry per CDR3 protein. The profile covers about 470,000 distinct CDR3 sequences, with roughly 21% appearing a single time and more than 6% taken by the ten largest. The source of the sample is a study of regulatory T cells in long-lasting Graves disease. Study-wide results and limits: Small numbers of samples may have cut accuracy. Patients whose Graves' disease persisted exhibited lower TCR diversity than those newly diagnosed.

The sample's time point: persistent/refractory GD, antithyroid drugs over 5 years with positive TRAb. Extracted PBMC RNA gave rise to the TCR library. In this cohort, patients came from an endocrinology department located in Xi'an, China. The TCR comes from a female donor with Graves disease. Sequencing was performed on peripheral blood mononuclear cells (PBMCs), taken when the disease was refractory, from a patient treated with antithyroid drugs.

The DNA for the CDR3 is TGCAGCGCTACAGGGGTGGGAGAGACCCAGTACTTC. Its protein is CSATGVGETQYF. The rearrangement links TRBV29-1 to TRBJ2-5; 7 bases align to TRBD1. With V trimmed by 7 bases and J by 4 bases, 6 bases remained unmatched. This CDR3 region has 12 residues. The germline V gene encodes CDR1 SQVTM and CDR2 ANQGSEA.